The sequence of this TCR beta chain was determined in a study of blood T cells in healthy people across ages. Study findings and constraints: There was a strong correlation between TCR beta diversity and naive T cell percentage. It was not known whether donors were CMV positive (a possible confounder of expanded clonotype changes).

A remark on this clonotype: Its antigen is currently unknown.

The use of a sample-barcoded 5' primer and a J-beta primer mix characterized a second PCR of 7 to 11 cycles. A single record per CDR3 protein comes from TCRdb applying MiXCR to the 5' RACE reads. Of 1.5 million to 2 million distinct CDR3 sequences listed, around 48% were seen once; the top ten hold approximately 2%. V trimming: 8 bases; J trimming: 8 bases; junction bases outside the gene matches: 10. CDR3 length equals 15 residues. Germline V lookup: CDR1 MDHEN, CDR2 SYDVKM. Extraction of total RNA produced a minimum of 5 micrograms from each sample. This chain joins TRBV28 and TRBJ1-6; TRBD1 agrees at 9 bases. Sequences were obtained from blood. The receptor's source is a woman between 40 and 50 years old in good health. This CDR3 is CASGWTGEKDSPLHF. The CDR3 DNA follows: TGTGCCAGCGGCTGGACAGGGGAAAAAGATTCACCCCTCCACTTT.